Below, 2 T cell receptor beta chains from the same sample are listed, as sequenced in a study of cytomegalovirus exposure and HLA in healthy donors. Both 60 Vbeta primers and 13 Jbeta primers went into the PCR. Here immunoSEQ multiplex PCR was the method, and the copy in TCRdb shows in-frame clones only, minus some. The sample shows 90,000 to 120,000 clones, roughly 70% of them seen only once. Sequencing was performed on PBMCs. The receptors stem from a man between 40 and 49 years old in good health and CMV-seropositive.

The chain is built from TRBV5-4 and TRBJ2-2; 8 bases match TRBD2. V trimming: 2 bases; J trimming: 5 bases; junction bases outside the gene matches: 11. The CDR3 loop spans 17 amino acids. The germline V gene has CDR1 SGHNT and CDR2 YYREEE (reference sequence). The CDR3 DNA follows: TGTGCCAGCAGCTTTGGCTTGGGTAGCGGGAAGACCGGGGAGCTGTTTTTT. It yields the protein CASSFGLGSGKTGELFF.

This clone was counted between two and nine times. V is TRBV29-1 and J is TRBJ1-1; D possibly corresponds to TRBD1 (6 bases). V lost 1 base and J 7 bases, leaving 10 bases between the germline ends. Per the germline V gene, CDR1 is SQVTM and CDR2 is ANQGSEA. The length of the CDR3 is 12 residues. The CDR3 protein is CSVEGQGIEAFF. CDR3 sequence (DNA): TGCAGCGTTGAAGGCCAGGGGATTGAAGCTTTCTTT.